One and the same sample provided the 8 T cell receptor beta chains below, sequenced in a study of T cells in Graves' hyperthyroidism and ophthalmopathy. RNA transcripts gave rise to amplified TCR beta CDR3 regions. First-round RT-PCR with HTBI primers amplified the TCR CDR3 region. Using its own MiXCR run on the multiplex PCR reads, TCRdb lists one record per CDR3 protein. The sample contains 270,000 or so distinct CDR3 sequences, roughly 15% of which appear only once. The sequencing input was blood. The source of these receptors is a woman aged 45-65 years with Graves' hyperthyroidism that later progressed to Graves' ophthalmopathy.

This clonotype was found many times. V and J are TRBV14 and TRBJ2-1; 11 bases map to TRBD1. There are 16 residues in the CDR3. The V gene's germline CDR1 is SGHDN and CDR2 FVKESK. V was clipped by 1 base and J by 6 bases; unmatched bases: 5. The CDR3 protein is CASSQAPGQGGNEQFF. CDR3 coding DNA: TGTGCCAGCAGCCAAGCCCCGGGACAGGGGGGCAATGAGCAGTTCTTC.

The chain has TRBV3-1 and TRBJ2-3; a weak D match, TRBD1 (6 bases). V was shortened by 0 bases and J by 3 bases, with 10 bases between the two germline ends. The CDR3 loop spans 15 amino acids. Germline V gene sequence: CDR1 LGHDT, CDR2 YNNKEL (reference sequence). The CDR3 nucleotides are TGTGCCAGCAGCCAAGACTACAGGGAAACAGATACGCAGTATTTT. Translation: CASSQDYRETDTQYF.

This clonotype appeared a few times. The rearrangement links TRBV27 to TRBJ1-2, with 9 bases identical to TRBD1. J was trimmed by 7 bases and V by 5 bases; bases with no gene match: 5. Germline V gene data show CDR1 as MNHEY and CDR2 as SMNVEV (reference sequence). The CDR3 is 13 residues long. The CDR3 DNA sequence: TGTGCCAGCAGTGGGACAGGGAGCTCTGGCTACACCTTC. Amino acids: CASSGTGSSGYTF.

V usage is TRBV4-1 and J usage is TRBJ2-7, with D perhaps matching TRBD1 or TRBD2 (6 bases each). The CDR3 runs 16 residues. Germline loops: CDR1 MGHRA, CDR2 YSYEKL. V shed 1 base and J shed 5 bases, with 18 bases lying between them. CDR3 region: CASSQGGGGGLNEQYF. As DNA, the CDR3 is TGCGCCAGCAGCCAAGGGGGTGGAGGGGGGCTGAACGAGCAGTACTTC.

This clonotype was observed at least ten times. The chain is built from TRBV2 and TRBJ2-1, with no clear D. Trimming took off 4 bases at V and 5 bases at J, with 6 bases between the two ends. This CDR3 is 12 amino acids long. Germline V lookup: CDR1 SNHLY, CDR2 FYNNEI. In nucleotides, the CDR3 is TGTGCCAGCAGTGGGTCGGACAATGAGCAGTTCTTC. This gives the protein CASSGSDNEQFF. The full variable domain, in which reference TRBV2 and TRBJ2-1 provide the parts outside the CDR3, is EPEVTQTPSHQVTQMGQEVILRCVPISNHLYFYWYRQILGQKVEFLVSFYNNEISEKSEIFDDQFSVERPDGSNFTLKIRSTKLEDSAMYFCASSGSDNEQFFGPGTRLTVL.

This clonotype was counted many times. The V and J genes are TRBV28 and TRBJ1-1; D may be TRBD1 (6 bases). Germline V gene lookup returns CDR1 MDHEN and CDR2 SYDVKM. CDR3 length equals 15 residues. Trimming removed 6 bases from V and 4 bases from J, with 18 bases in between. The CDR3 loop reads CASSIGGRVSTEAFF. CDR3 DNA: TGTGCCAGCAGCATCGGGGGCAGAGTGAGCACTGAAGCTTTCTTT. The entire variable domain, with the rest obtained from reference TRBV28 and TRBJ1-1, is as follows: DVKVTQSSRYLVKRTGEKVFLECVQDMDHENMFWYRQDPGLGLRLIYFSYDVKMKEKGDIPEGYSVSREKKERFSLILESASTNQTSMYLCASSIGGRVSTEAFFGQGTRLTVV.

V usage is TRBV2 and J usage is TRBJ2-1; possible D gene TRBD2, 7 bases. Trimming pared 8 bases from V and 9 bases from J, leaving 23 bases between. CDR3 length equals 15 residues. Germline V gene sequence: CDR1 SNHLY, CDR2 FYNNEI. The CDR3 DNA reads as TGTGCCAGCGGGGGCCCGGCTAGCGGAGGGGGTGAGCAGTTCTTC. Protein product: CASGGPASGGGEQFF.

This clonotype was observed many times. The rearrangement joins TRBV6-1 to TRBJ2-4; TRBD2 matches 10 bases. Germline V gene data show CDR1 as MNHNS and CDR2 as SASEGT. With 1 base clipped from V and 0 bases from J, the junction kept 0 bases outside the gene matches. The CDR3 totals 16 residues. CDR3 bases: TGTGCCAGCAGTGAAGGACTAGCGGGAGCCAAAAACATTCAGTACTTC. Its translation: CASSEGLAGAKNIQYF.